Following are 10 T cell receptor beta chains from one sample sequenced in a study of blood T cell repertoires in COVID-19 (dated by TCRdb to 2020 to 2021). Library preparation was by the immunoSEQ multiplex PCR assay. Imported from immuneACCESS, the table was reduced by TCRdb to in-frame sequences with V and J called. These copies leave out some clones; in studies compared against another copy, an unresolved V gene accounts for under half, and the cause of the remainder is not known. This sample gives a few hundred thousand clones in total; 80% to 90% of them show up just once. The ten largest account for approximately 9.3% of the sample. Sequenced material: PBMCs or T cells enriched from blood (not recorded which). These receptors came from a woman between 45 and 60 years old who had recovered from COVID-19.

On this clone itself: Other DNA sequences from this sample encode an identical CDR3 as well. This chain joins TRBV5-1 and TRBJ1-5; tentatively, D is TRBD1 (6 bases). The CDR3 is 14 amino acids. V was trimmed by 0 bases and J by 5 bases, leaving 9 bases between them. From germline, CDR1 is SGHRS and CDR2 YFSETQ. CDR3 sequence: CASSLAAGDQPQHF. CDR3 coding DNA: TGCGCCAGCAGCTTGGCCGCAGGGGATCAGCCCCAGCATTTT.

Notes on this clone: This CDR3 is also generated by other DNA sequences in the sample. The chain employs TRBV6-1 and TRBJ1-2; D is perhaps TRBD1 (6 bases). V was shortened by 0 bases and J by 4 bases, with 12 bases between the two germline ends. The CDR3 extends over 15 amino acids. Germline assignment: CDR1 MNHNS and CDR2 SASEGT. The CDR3 is CASSEARTALYGYTF. The CDR3 nucleotides read TGTGCCAGCAGTGAAGCAAGGACAGCCCTCTATGGCTACACCTTC.

The chain uses TRBV27 and TRBJ2-5, with 8 nucleotides matching TRBD1. The J segment lost 4 bases and the V segment lost 8 bases, leaving 6 bases of the junction unmatched. CDR3 length: 13 amino acids. Looked up from germline, CDR1 is MNHEY and CDR2 is SMNVEV (reference sequence). Here the CDR3 reads CASRTGIGETQYF. Here the CDR3 DNA reads TGTGCCAGCCGGACAGGGATAGGAGAGACCCAGTACTTC.

This clone was counted a few times. As DNA, the CDR3 is TGTGCCAGCAGCCGAGGGACAGGGGCTGGAGGAAACACCATATATTTT. Its translation is CASSRGTGAGGNTIYF. The V call is TRBV5-6, the J call TRBJ1-3; 10 bases are a match to TRBD1. The junction had 8 bases not matched to a gene; V was cut back by 4 bases and J by 4 bases. The V gene's germline CDR1 is SGHDT and CDR2 YYEEEE. The CDR3 is 16 amino acids.

This clone was recorded a few times. The rearrangement uses TRBV27 and TRBJ2-3, with 7 bases that match TRBD1. The germline V gene has CDR1 MNHEY and CDR2 SMNVEV (reference sequence). This CDR3 has 14 amino acids. Trimming took 6 bases from V and 3 from J; bases not matched to a gene: 6. CDR3 in amino acids: CASRTGSGTDTQYF. The DNA for the CDR3 is TGTGCCAGCAGGACAGGGTCCGGGACAGATACGCAGTATTTT.

Only one count was recorded for this clone. The rearrangement links TRBV9 to TRBJ1-1; D is possibly TRBD1 (5 bases). The CDR3 spans 13 residues. Trimming stripped 3 bases from V and 2 bases from J, with 8 bases between. In germline, CDR1 is SGDLS, CDR2 YYNGEE. Written as DNA, the CDR3 is TGTGCCAGCAGCGAAGGGGCAAACACTGAAGCTTTCTTT. Translation: CASSEGANTEAFF.

The CDR3 region is CASSLERQGAGTEAFF. In DNA form, the CDR3 reads TGCGCCAGCAGCTTGGAGCGACAGGGGGCGGGCACTGAAGCTTTCTTT. The chain links TRBV5-1 to TRBJ1-1; TRBD1 matches 10 bases. Trimming took 0 bases from V and 4 from J; bases not matched to a gene: 6. Germline CDR1 reads SGHRS; CDR2 reads YFSETQ. The CDR3 length is 16 residues.

The chain links TRBV15 to TRBJ1-1; the D gene is possibly TRBD1 (5 bases). This CDR3 region has 14 residues. Trimming took 8 bases from V and 1 from J, leaving 14 bases between them. Per germline, CDR1 LNHNV and CDR2 YYDKDF (reference sequence). This chain's CDR3 is CATAHSGWNTEAFF. Written as DNA, the CDR3 is TGTGCCACCGCGCACTCAGGGTGGAACACTGAAGCTTTCTTT.

This clone was recorded a few times. The gene calls are TRBV10-3 and TRBJ1-1, with 9 bases lining up with TRBD1. CDR1 and CDR2 (germline): ENHRY, SYGVKD. J gave up 1 base and V 6 bases, and 9 bases lay outside the gene matches. This CDR3 spans 16 amino acids. CDR3: CAIRPTGQGPNTEAFF. The CDR3 DNA is TGTGCCATCAGACCTACGGGACAGGGACCGAACACTGAAGCTTTCTTT.

The rearrangement joins TRBV18 to TRBJ1-6; D perhaps matches TRBD1 (6 bases). The germline V and J ends were trimmed by 2 bases and 5 bases, with 10 bases remaining between them. This CDR3 has 15 amino acids. In germline, CDR1 is KGHSH, CDR2 LQKENI. The CDR3 protein is CASSPGQSDNSPLHF. DNA for the CDR3: TGTGCCAGCTCACCAGGACAGTCAGATAATTCACCCCTCCACTTT.